These T cell receptor beta chains were read from a single sample in a study of blood T cell repertoires in COVID-19. This table comes from immunoSEQ multiplex PCR, and its TCRdb copy is limited to in-frame clones, with some not included. In the table there are approximately 88,000 clones, 80% of which are singletons. The sequenced sample consisted of peripheral blood. These TCRs come from a man over 45 who had recovered from COVID-19. The CDR3 runs from the conserved cysteine through the conserved F or W.

>TRBJ2-7|TRBV18
CASFTGGTGGEQYF
>TRBJ2-7|TRBV5-4
CASRRDSGSHEQYF
>TRBJ1-2|TRBV5-4
CASSLGGEGGYTF
>TRBJ2-2|TRBV5-1
CASSPGGTTGELFF
>TRBJ1-1|TRBV7-8
CASTLLDSNTEAFF
>TRBJ2-3|TRBV4-2
CASSRRERGITDTQYF
>TRBJ2-1|TRBV7-9
CASSESGIGYEQFF
>TRBJ1-2|TRBV2
CASSAWQGSYGYTF
>TRBJ1-5|TRBV27
CASSPGVGRPQHF
>TRBJ2-7|TRBV6-5
CASVSPGMGGYEQYF
>TRBJ1-2|TRBV6-5
CASRRGQPSYGYTF
>TRBJ1-1|TRBV9
CASSVARETEAFF
>TRBJ2-2|TRBV5-1
CASRSQPGGSTGELFF
>TRBJ2-3|TRBV9
CASSVEGASSDTQYF
>TRBJ2-2|TRBV11-2
CASSFSNRGVGELFF
>TRBJ1-5|TRBV2
CASGWRQGEPQHF
>TRBJ2-2|TRBV7-9
CASSPRPGTGTGGELFF
>TRBJ2-7|TRBV9
CASSTGTPGPYEQYF
>TRBJ2-3|TRBV7-9
CASSPLAGGTTDTQYF
>TRBJ1-2|TRBV6-1
CASTNSGLNYGYTF
>TRBJ2-1|TRBV7-2
CASSPRLVNEQFF
>TRBJ2-4|TRBV29-1
CSVEIGGAKNIQYF
>TRBJ1-2|TRBV3-1/TRBV3-2
CASSLRQQSGFSDYTF
>TRBJ1-4|TRBV15
CATSRDLDFQGEKLFF
>TRBJ2-5|TRBV6-6
CASSYSSSGGATQYF
>TRBJ2-1|TRBV7-3
CASSLWGEPLREQFF
>TRBJ2-1|TRBV27
CASSLFWRGWQFF
>TRBJ2-2|TRBV18
CASSPIGAGELFF
>TRBJ1-2|TRBV20-1
CRTGAPDYTF
>TRBJ2-3|TRBV7-2
CASSTRDRASDTQYF
>TRBJ2-3|TRBV11-3
CASSSPKYGGGASDTQYF
>TRBJ1-5|TRBV7-2
CASSLEGSAGFSQPQHF
>TRBJ2-7|TRBV28
CASVLAGAVPAEQYF
>TRBJ2-1|TRBV7-7
CASRWAGVSPYNEQFF
>TRBJ2-2|TRBV7-3
CASSSGLAGVGTGELFF
>TRBJ2-2|TRBV7-9
CASSPDFGELFF
>TRBJ1-5|TRBV19
CATSTGGLGNQPQHF
>TRBJ2-3|TRBV2
CASSERGDRVTSTDTQYF
>TRBJ2-7|TRBV7-6
CASSSSREQYF
>TRBJ2-2|TRBV24-1
CATSPGGRESGELFF
>TRBJ1-1|TRBV28
CASSLQDTEAFF
>TRBJ2-5|TRBV7-6
CASSLAGGSGETQYF
>TRBJ2-2|TRBV6-5
CASSRPGQGTGELFF
>TRBJ2-6|TRBV5-1
CASNRGSGANVLTF
>TRBJ2-5|TRBV7-2
CASSLSGTSVGTQYF
>TRBJ2-1|TRBV5-8
CASSFLQGGVVSYNEQFF
>TRBJ2-5|TRBV5-6
CASSSRGGAQTQYF
>TRBJ2-7|TRBV18
CASSPGLAGYEQYF
>TRBJ1-4|TRBV13
CASSLRGTNEKLFF
>TRBJ2-1|TRBV11-1
CASSLRRGGNNEQFF
>TRBJ1-1|TRBV27
CASSSRGTGGGRTEAFF
>TRBJ1-2|TRBV3-1/TRBV3-2
CASTPTGGDGYTF
>TRBJ1-1|TRBV27
CASSRSNTEAFF
>TRBJ2-3|TRBV25-1
CASSEPGTAPQYF
>TRBJ1-3|TRBV18
CASSPNPAGGNTIYF
>TRBJ1-1|TRBV29-1
CSAGLRPMNTEAFF
>TRBJ2-7|TRBV6-2/TRBV6-3
CASSYEWGQTYEQYF